This TCR beta chain was recovered during a study of STAT5B mutations in CD4+ large granular lymphocyte leukemia (dated by TCRdb to between 2021 and 2024). Describing the broader study: Among healthy controls, the CDR3 'QG' motif was associated with a particular HLA allele. TCRbeta repertoires of CD4+ T-cell large granular lymphocyte leukemia patients were compared with those of healthy blood donors. Flow cytometry on FACSCanto II or FACSVerse confirmed that purified fractions exceeded 95% purity among lymphocytes.

TCRbeta rearrangements were sequenced from genomic DNA using the immunoSEQ assay at survey resolution. The study's processing was this. A lowest detectable productive clonotype frequency of 2.59 x 10-5 was observed in the TCR sequencing data. Only productive TCRbeta rearrangements, meaning sequences that were complete and in-frame, were kept for the analyses. Clonality for each sample was calculated as Simpson clonality in the immunoSEQ Analyzer version 3.0. Clones were grouped by frequency into very rare, small, medium, large (1-20%) or hyperexpanded (>20%) categories. Generation probabilities were estimated with OLGA 1.2.3, V-gene circos plots were generated with VDJtools, specificities were searched for in VDJdb, and CDR3 motifs were identified with GLIPH. In its TCRdb copy, this immuneACCESS table keeps in-frame sequences only and misses some clones. Where compared with another copy, unresolved V genes explain less than half of these, and the others have no known cause. The V and J calls and clone size come from that table; D and trimming were worked out from the DNA. The sample includes around 38,000 clones, with roughly nine tenths observed a single time. The top ten clones comprise less than 3.5% of the sample.

The CDR3, from cysteine to phenylalanine, totals 13 residues. Of the read, only the CDR3 DNA is kept; its 39 bases are in frame from base 1. V is shortened by 3 bases, J by 6 bases, and the region joining them spans 13 bases. CDR1 and CDR2, per the germline V gene (reference sequence), are SGHNT and YYREEE. Buffy coats from 37 blood donors, supplied by the Finnish Red Cross blood service, were used as healthy controls. All TCR-sequenced material derived from peripheral blood: patient blood samples and healthy donor buffy coats. Peripheral blood mononuclear cells were isolated by Ficoll-Hypaque gradient centrifugation. CD4+ cells were magnetically purified from the buffy coats of healthy controls. Genomic DNA was extracted with the Gentra Puregene Cell and Tissue kit and quantified on a Qubit 2.0 fluorometer. This clone was observed a single time. The antigen it recognizes is unknown. Base qualities are not at hand, and no much larger clone is one base apart.

Summary of the overall study and its limitations: The data were not HLA-matched, and the higher clonality in CD4+ T-LGLL than in CD8+ T-LGLL could be due to the relatively small sample size. Greater clonality appeared to be present in CD4-sorted patient repertoires than in healthy CD4+ repertoires, and the difference was retained after the putative leukemic clones were removed. Main leukemic clonotypes were private to each patient, although about 25% of the main leukemic clonotypes were found at low frequency in the non-leukemic repertoires of other patients. TRBV06-family usage was enriched among the top patient clones (8/27) compared with healthy controls (2/35).

Recombination linked TRBV5-4 to TRBJ2-7; the D gene is perhaps TRBD1 or TRBD2, each of them matching over 5 bases. The clonotype was recovered from a human donor in good health. Sequenced: CD4+ T cells from blood buffy coats. The bases are TGTGCCAGCAGCTCCCAAGAGGGGCCCGAGCAGTACTTC. This yields the protein CASSSQEGPEQYF.